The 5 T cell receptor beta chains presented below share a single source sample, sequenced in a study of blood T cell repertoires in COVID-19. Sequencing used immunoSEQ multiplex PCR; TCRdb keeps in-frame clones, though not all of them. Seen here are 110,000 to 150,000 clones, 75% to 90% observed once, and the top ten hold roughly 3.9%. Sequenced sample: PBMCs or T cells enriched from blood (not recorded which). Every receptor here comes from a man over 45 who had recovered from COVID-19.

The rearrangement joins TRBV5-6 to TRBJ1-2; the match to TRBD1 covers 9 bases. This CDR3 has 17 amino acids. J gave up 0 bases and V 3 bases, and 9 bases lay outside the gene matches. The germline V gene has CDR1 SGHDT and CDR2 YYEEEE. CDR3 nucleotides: TGTGCCAGCAGCTGGGTTGGGGGACAGGGCTCTAACTATGGCTACACCTTC. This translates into CASSWVGGQGSNYGYTF.

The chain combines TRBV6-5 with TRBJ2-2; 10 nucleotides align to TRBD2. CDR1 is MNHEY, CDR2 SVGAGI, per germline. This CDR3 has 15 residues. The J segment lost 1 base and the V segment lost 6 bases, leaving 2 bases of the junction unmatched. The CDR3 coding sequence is TGTGCCAGCAGATGGACTAGCGGGAACACCGGGGAGCTGTTTTTT. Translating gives CASRWTSGNTGELFF.

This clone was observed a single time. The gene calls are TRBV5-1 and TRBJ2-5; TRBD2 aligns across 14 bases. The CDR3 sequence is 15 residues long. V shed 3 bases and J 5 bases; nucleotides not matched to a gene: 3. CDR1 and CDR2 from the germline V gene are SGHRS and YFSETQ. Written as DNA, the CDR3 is TGCGCCAGCAGCTCGACTAGCGGGGGGGCGGAGACCCAGTACTTC. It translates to CASSSTSGGAETQYF.

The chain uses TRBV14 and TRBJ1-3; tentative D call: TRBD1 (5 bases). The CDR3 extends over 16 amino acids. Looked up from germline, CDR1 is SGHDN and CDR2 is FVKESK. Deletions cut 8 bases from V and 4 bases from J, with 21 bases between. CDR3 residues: CASSAGTKGSGNTIYF. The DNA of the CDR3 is TGTGCCAGCTCCGCCGGGACTAAGGGATCAGGAAACACCATATATTTT.

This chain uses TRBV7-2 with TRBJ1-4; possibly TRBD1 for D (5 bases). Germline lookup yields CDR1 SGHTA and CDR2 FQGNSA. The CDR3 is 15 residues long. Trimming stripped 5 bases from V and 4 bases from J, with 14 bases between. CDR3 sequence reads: CASSPSGGGNEKLFF. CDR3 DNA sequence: TGTGCCAGCAGCCCTAGTGGGGGGGGTAATGAAAAACTGTTTTTT.